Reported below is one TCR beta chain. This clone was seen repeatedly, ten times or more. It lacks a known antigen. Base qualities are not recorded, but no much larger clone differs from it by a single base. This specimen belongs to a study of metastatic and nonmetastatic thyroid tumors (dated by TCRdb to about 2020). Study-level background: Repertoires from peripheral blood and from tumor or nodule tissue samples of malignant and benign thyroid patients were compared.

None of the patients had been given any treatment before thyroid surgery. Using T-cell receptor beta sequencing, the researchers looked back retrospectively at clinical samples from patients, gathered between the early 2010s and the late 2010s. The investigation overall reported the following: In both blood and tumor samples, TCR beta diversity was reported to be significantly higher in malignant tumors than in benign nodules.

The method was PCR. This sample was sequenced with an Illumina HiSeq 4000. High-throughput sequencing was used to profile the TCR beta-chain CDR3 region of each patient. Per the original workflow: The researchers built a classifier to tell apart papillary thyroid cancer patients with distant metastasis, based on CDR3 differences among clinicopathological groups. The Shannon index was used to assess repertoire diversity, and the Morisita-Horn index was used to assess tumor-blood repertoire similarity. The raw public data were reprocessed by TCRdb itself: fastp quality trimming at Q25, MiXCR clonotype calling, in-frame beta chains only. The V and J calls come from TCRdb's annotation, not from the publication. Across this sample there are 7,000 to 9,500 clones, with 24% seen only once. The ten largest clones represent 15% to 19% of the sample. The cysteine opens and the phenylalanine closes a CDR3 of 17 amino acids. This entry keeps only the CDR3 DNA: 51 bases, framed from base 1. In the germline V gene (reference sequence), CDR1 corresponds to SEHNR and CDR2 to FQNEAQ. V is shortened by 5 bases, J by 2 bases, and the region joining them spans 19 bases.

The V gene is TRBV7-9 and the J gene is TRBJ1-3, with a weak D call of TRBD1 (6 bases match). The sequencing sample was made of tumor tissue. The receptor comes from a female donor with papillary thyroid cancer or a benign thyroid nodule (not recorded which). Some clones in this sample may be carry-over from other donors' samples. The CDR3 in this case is CASSPIRQTGPGNTIYF. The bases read TGTGCCAGCAGCCCAATCCGCCAGACAGGTCCTGGAAACACCATATATTTT.